One sample yielded the 20 T cell receptor beta chains listed below, sequenced in a study of blood T cells in healthy people across ages. The second PCR ran roughly 6 to 11 cycles with a sample-barcoded 5' primer and J-beta primers. TCRdb re-called the 5' RACE reads with MiXCR, one entry per CDR3 protein. The top ten hold approximately 3.6% of the sample, which has about 560,000 distinct CDR3 sequences, 25% to 35% seen once. This same sample was also taken into another study, of T cells of mothers and their children.

Material: blood. The receptors stem from a boy aged 2 to 9 in good health.

This chain connects TRBV5-1 to TRBJ2-5; D is perhaps TRBD1 or TRBD2 (6 bases each). V lost 4 bases and J lost 2, with 15 bases in between. Germline assignment: CDR1 SGHRS and CDR2 YFSETQ. The CDR3 is 15 residues long. Here the CDR3 DNA reads TGCGCCAGCAGCGAGGGACGGGGGCAACAAGAGACCCAGTACTTC. Translated, it gives CASSEGRGQQETQYF. The full variable domain, in which reference TRBV5-1 and TRBJ2-5 provide the parts outside the CDR3, is KAGVTQTPRYLIKTRGQQVTLSCSPISGHRSVSWYQQTPGQGLQFLFEYFSETQRNKGNFPGRFSGRQFSNSRSEMNVSTLELGDSALYLCASSEGRGQQETQYFGPGTRLLVL.

The chain joins TRBV7-8 to TRBJ2-2; D remains unclear. CDR3 length: 12 amino acids. Germline V gene sequence: CDR1 SGHVS, CDR2 FQNEAQ. The V gene lost 5 bases and the J gene lost 6 bases, with 7 bases spanning the gap. The CDR3 coding sequence is TGTGCCAGCAGCAAATTTCCCGGGGAGCTGTTTTTT. As protein: CASSKFPGELFF.

The rearrangement joins TRBV6-2 or TRBV6-3 to TRBJ2-5; no clear D. The CDR3 is 15 residues long. Trimming left V 5 bases short and J 2 bases short, with 15 bases between. Germline V lookup: CDR1 MNHEY, CDR2 SVGEGT. The CDR3 DNA follows: TGTGCCAGCAGTATGAGACGGGCAATTCAAGAGACCCAGTACTTC. This encodes CASSMRRAIQETQYF.

As DNA, the CDR3 is TGTGCCAGCAGCCAAGCGCGGGAGGGCCTCGGGGAGCTGTTTTTT. Its protein product is CASSQAREGLGELFF. The chain couples TRBV14 to TRBJ2-2; 9 bases line up with TRBD2. V lost 1 base to trimming and J lost 7 bases; unmatched junction nucleotides: 4. From germline, CDR1 is SGHDN and CDR2 FVKESK. The CDR3 contains 15 residues.

This chain links TRBV29-1 with TRBJ2-3; D possibly corresponds to TRBD2 (6 bases). The V end lost 1 base, the J end lost 6 bases, and 20 bases lay between the germline ends. Germline V gene sequence: CDR1 SQVTM, CDR2 ANQGSEA. The length of the CDR3 is 16 residues. The CDR3 nucleotides read TGCAGCGTTGAAGGCATTGGCGGGGCTCTGTTTGATACGCAGTATTTT. Protein sequence: CSVEGIGGALFDTQYF.

The chain uses TRBV6-2 or TRBV6-3 and TRBJ2-7, with 8 positions matching TRBD2. The trim removed 6 bases at V and 3 bases at J, leaving 7 bases unmatched. The length of the CDR3 is 14 residues. Germline-derived CDR1 and CDR2 are MNHEY and SVGEGT. The CDR3 spells CASSYGRGGYEQYF. The CDR3 nucleotides are TGTGCCAGCAGCTACGGGAGGGGAGGCTACGAGCAGTACTTC.

In this sample, this clonotype turned up a few times. The V gene is TRBV7-8, the J gene TRBJ1-3; D might be TRBD1 (6 bases). The CDR3 length is 17 residues. Germline V gene lookup returns CDR1 SGHVS and CDR2 FQNEAQ. Trimming took off 1 base at V and 0 bases at J, with 13 bases between the two ends. The CDR3 DNA sequence: TGTGCCAGCAGCTTAGGAGGCGGGGGCGGCTCTGGAAACACCATATATTTT. Protein: CASSLGGGGGSGNTIYF.

J is TRBJ1-1 and V is TRBV4-3; D is ambiguous. Germline V CDR1 and CDR2: LGHNA, YSLEER. Trimming took 0 bases from V and 0 from J, leaving 8 bases between them. The CDR3 consists of 15 residues. This CDR3 reads CASSQDDRVNTEAFF. CDR3 nucleotide sequence: TGCGCCAGCAGCCAAGATGACCGGGTGAACACTGAAGCTTTCTTT.

The chain couples TRBV28 to TRBJ2-4, with TRBD1 identical over 7 bases. After removal of 6 bases from V and 5 bases from J, the junction contained 4 bases not matched to a gene. CDR1 and CDR2 from the germline V gene are MDHEN and SYDVKM. The CDR3 contains 13 residues. The CDR3 spells CASRGQDENIQYF. The CDR3, as DNA: TGTGCCAGCAGAGGACAGGACGAAAACATTCAGTACTTC.

The J gene is TRBJ2-1, the V gene TRBV2, with TRBD2 as a possible D gene (6 bases). The last part of the DNA fits TRBJ2-7 better; the J call may be wrong. The CDR3 is 15 amino acids. Germline V gene sequence: CDR1 SNHLY, CDR2 FYNNEI. The CDR3, as DNA: TGTGCCAGCATGGGTAGCGGCCAGACCACCTACGAGCAGTACTTC. Its translation is CASMGSGQTTYEQYF.

This chain joins TRBV20-1 and TRBJ2-5; weak D call: TRBD2 (6 bases). This CDR3 has 13 residues. CDR1 DFQATT and CDR2 SNEGSKA come from the germline V gene (reference sequence). Trimming took 6 bases from V and 3 from J, leaving 14 bases between them. CDR3 in amino acids: CSALGRREETQYF. The CDR3 DNA reads TGCAGTGCCCTAGGCCGGAGGGAAGAGACCCAGTACTTC.

This chain links TRBV4-2 with TRBJ2-7, with 9 bases that match TRBD2. CDR3 length: 17 residues. V shed 1 base and J 2 bases; nucleotides not matched to a gene: 9. The germline V gene has CDR1 LGHNA and CDR2 YNFKEQ. CDR3 sequence: CASSQGQTKRGAYEQYF. The CDR3 nucleotides read TGTGCCAGCAGCCAAGGACAGACTAAGCGGGGGGCCTACGAGCAGTACTTC.

This clonotype was recorded only once. The rearrangement links TRBV2 to TRBJ2-7, with TRBD2 matching 8 bases. Per germline, CDR1 SNHLY and CDR2 FYNNEI. The CDR3 contains 15 residues. V dropped 3 bases and J dropped 4; count of bases not matched to a gene: 8. The CDR3: CASSDAGGVIYEQYF. The CDR3, as DNA: TGTGCCAGCAGTGATGCGGGAGGAGTAATTTACGAGCAGTACTTC.

In its sample, this clonotype was seen a few times. This chain connects TRBV18 to TRBJ1-4; D ambiguous. Germline V gene lookup returns CDR1 KGHSH and CDR2 LQKENI. The V gene lost 5 bases and the J gene lost 3 bases, with 10 bases spanning the gap. The CDR3 extends over 14 amino acids. Written as DNA, the CDR3 is TGTGCCAGCTCATCCGGAGCCTCTAATGAAAAACTGTTTTTT. Amino acids: CASSSGASNEKLFF. The full variable domain, its missing parts supplied by reference TRBV18 and TRBJ1-4, is NAGVMQNPRHLVRRRGQEARLRCSPMKGHSHVYWYRQLPEEGLKFMVYLQKENIIDESGMPKERFSAEFPKEGPSILRIQQVVRGDSAAYFCASSSGASNEKLFFGSGTQLSVL.

This chain's CDR3 is CAISESGGAGPPYEQYF. The CDR3 coding sequence is TGTGCCATCAGTGAGTCGGGAGGGGCGGGACCCCCCTACGAGCAGTACTTC. The chain carries TRBV10-3 and TRBJ2-7, with 7 nucleotides matching TRBD2. This CDR3 has 17 residues. With 0 bases clipped from V and 2 bases from J, the junction kept 10 bases outside the gene matches. CDR1 and CDR2 from the germline V gene are ENHRY and SYGVKD.

V gene TRBV18 combines with J gene TRBJ2-7; tentatively, D is TRBD1 (6 bases). Germline V gene lookup returns CDR1 KGHSH and CDR2 LQKENI. This CDR3 region has 15 residues. The V end lost 4 bases, the J end lost 2 bases, and 15 bases lay between the germline ends. The CDR3 nucleotides are TGTGCCAGCTCACGACGGACAGTCCTACCCTACGAGCAGTACTTC. Translated: CASSRRTVLPYEQYF.

V and J are TRBV2 and TRBJ1-1, with unresolved D. This CDR3 region has 14 residues. Germline V gene lookup returns CDR1 SNHLY and CDR2 FYNNEI. V was clipped by 5 bases and J by 0 bases, with 10 bases between them. In DNA, the CDR3 is TGTGCCAGCAGTACCCGGCGGATGAACACTGAAGCTTTCTTT. It encodes CASSTRRMNTEAFF.

The CDR3 DNA sequence: TGTGCCAGCAGTCCCAATACAGGGGTCTATGGCTACACCTTC. This translates into CASSPNTGVYGYTF. J is TRBJ1-2 and V is TRBV12-3 or TRBV12-4; 7 bases agree with TRBD1. The CDR3 has 14 residues. The V segment lost 5 bases and the J segment 4 bases; nucleotides outside the gene matches: 7.

This clonotype turned up a few times. The rearrangement uses TRBV12-3 or TRBV12-4 and TRBJ2-7; a weak D match, TRBD1 (6 bases). The CDR3 covers 14 residues. Trimming took off 4 bases at V and 5 bases at J, with 15 bases between the two ends. The CDR3 reads CASSSGQGFHEQYF. In DNA, the CDR3 is TGTGCCAGCAGTTCTGGGCAGGGGTTCCACGAGCAGTACTTC.

V gene TRBV29-1 combines with J gene TRBJ2-2; tentative D call: TRBD1 (6 bases). V was shortened by 6 bases and J by 1 base, with 9 bases between the two germline ends. The length of the CDR3 is 13 residues. Germline loops: CDR1 SQVTM, CDR2 ANQGSEA. DNA of the CDR3: TGCAGCGTACCGGGACAGAACACCGGGGAGCTGTTTTTT. The encoded protein is CSVPGQNTGELFF.